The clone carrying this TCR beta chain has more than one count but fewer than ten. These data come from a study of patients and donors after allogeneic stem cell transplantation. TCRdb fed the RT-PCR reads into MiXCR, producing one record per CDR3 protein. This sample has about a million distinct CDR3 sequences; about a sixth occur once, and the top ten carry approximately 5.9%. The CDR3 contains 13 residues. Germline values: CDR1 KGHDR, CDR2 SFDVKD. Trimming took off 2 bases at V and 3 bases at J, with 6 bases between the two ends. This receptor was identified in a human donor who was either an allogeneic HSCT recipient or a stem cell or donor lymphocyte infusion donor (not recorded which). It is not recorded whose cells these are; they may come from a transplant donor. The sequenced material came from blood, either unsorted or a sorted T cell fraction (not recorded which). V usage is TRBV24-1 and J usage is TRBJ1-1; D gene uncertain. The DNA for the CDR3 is TGTGCCACCAGTGATTCTTGGGACACTGAAGCTTTCTTT. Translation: CATSDSWDTEAFF.